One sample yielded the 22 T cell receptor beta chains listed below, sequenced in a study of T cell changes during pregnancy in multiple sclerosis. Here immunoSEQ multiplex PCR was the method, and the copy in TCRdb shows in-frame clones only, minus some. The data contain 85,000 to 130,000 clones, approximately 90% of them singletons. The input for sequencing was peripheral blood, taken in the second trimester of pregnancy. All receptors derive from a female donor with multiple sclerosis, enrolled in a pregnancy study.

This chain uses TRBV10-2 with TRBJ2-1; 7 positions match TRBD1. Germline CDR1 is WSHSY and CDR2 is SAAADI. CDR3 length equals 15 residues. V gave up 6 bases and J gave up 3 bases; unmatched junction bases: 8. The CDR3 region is CASRMDRMSYNEQFF. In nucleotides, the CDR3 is TGCGCCAGCAGAATGGACAGGATGAGCTACAATGAGCAGTTCTTC.

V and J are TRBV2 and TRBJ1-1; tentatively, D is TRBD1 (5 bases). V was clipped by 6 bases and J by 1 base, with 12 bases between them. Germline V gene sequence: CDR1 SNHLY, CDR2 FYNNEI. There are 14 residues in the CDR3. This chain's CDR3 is CASRVGTANTEAFF. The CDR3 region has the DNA TGTGCCAGCAGGGTCGGGACTGCGAACACTGAAGCTTTCTTT. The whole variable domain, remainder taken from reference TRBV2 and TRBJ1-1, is EPEVTQTPSHQVTQMGQEVILRCVPISNHLYFYWYRQILGQKVEFLVSFYNNEISEKSEIFDDQFSVERPDGSNFTLKIRSTKLEDSAMYFCASRVGTANTEAFFGQGTRLTVV.

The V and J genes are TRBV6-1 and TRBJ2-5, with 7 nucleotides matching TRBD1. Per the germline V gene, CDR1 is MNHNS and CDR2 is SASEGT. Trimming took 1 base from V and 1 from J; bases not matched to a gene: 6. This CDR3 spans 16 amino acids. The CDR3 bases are TGTGCCAGCAGTGAAGTACAGGGGAAGGCCCAAGAGACCCAGTACTTC. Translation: CASSEVQGKAQETQYF.

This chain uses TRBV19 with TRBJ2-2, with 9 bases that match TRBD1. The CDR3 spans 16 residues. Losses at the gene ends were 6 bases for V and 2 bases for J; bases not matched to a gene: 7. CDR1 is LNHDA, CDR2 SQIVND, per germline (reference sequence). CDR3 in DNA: TGTGCCAGTAGCTCAATGGACAGGGGAAACACCGGGGAGCTGTTTTTT. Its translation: CASSSMDRGNTGELFF.

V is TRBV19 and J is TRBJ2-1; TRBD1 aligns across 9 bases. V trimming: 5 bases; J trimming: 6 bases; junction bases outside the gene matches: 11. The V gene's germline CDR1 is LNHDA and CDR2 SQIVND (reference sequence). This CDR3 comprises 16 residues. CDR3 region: CASSGATGTGSNEQFF. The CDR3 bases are TGTGCCAGTAGTGGGGCAACCGGGACAGGGTCCAATGAGCAGTTCTTC.

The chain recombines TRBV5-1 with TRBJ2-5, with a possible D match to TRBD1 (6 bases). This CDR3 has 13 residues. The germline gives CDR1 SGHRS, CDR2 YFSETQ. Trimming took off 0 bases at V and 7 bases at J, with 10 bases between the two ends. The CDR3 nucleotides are TGCGCCAGCAGCTTGGAACAGGGTGGGACCCAGTACTTC. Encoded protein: CASSLEQGGTQYF.

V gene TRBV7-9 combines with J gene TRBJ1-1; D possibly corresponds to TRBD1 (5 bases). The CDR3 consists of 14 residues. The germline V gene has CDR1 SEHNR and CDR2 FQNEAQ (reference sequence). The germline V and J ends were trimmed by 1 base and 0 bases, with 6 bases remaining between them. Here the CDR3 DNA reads TGTGCCAGCAGCTTAGGGGGGGTGAACACTGAAGCTTTCTTT. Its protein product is CASSLGGVNTEAFF.

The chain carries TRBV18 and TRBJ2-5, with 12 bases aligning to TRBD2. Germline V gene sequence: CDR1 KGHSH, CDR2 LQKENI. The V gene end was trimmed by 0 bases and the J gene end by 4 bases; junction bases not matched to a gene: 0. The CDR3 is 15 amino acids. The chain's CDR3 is CASSPPGLAGETQYF. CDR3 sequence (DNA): TGTGCCAGCTCACCACCGGGACTAGCGGGAGAGACCCAGTACTTC.

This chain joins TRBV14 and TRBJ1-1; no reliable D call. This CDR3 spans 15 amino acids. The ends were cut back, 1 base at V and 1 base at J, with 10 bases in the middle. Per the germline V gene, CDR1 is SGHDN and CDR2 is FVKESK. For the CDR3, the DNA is TGTGCCAGCAGCCAAGGACTGCTGAGGAACACTGAAGCTTTCTTT. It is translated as CASSQGLLRNTEAFF.

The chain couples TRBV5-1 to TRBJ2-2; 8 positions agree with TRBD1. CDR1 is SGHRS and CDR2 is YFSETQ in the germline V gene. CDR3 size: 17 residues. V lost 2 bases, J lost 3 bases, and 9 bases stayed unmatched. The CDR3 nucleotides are TGCGCCAGCAGCTTAGGGAGGACAGGGATCCACACCGGGGAGCTGTTTTTT. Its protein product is CASSLGRTGIHTGELFF. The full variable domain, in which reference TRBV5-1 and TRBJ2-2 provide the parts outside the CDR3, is KAGVTQTPRYLIKTRGQQVTLSCSPISGHRSVSWYQQTPGQGLQFLFEYFSETQRNKGNFPGRFSGRQFSNSRSEMNVSTLELGDSALYLCASSLGRTGIHTGELFFGEGSRLTVL.

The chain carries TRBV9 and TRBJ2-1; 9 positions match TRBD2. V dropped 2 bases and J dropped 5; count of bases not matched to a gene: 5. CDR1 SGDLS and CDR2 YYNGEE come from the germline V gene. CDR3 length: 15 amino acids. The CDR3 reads CASSVTSGSHNEQFF. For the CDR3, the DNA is TGTGCCAGCAGCGTTACTAGCGGGTCCCACAATGAGCAGTTCTTC.

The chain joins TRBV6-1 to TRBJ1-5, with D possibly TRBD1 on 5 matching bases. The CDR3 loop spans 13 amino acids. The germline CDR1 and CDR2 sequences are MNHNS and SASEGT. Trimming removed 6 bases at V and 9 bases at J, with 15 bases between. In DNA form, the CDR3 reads TGTGCCAGCAGCGACAGTAGCTTGGGGCCCCAGCATTTT. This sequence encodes CASSDSSLGPQHF.

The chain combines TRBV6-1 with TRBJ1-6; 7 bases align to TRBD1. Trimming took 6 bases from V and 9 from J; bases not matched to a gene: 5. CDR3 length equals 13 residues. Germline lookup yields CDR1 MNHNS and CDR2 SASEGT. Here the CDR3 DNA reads TGTGCCAGCAGACCACAGGGGAGTTCACCCCTCCACTTT. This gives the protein CASRPQGSSPLHF.

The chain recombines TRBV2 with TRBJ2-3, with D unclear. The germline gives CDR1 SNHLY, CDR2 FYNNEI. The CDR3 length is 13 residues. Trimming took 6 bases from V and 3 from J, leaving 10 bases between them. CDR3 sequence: CASRETGTDTQYF. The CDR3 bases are TGTGCCAGCAGGGAAACCGGGACAGATACGCAGTATTTT.

DNA for the CDR3: TGTGCCAGCAGCCAAGATCTAGACCTCGAGTCTTTCTTT. Its protein is CASSQDLDLESFF. The chain uses TRBV14 and TRBJ1-1; no clear D gene. Trimming stripped 0 bases from V and 12 bases from J, with 14 bases between. CDR1 and CDR2 (germline): SGHDN, FVKESK. The CDR3 runs 13 residues.

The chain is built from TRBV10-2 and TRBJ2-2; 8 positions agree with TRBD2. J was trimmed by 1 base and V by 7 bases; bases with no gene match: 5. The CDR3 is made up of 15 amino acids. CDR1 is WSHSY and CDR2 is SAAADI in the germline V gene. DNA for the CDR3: TGCGCCAGCACCTCTCTAGCGGGGAACACCGGGGAGCTGTTTTTT. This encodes CASTSLAGNTGELFF.

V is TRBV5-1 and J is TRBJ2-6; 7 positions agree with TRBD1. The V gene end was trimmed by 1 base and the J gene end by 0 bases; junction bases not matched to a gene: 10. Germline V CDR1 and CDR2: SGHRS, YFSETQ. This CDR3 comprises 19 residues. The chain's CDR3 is CASSLTRTGFGSGANVLTF. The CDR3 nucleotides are TGCGCCAGCAGCTTGACAAGGACAGGATTCGGCTCTGGGGCCAACGTCCTGACTTTC.

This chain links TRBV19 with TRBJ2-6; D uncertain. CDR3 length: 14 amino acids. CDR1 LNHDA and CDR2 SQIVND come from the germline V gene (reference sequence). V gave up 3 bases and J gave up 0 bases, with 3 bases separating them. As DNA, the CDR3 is TGTGCCAGTAGTATTAGCTCTGGGGCCAACGTCCTGACTTTC. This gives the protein CASSISSGANVLTF.

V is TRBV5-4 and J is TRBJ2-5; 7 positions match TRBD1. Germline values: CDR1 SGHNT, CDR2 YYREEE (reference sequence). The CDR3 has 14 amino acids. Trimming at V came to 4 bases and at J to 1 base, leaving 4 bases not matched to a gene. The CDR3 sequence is CASSRTGLQETQYF. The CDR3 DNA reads TGTGCCAGCAGCCGGACAGGTCTCCAAGAGACCCAGTACTTC.

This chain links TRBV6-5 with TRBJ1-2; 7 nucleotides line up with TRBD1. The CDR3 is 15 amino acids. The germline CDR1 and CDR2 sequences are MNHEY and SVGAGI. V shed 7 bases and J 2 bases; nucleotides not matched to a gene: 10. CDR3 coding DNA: TGTGCCAGCACCTGGACAGGCTCCTCGAACTATGGCTACACCTTC. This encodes CASTWTGSSNYGYTF.

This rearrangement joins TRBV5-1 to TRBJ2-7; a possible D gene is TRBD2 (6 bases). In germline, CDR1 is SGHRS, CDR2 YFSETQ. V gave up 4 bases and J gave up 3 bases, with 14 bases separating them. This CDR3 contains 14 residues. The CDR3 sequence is CASSLRDSRYEQYF. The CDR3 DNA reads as TGCGCCAGCAGCCTCCGGGACTCGCGCTACGAGCAGTACTTC.

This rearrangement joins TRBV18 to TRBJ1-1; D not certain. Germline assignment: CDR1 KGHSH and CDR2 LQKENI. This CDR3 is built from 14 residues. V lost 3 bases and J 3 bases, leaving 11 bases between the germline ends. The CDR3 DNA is TGTGCCAGCTCACCCCCGGGTACGTACACTGAAGCTTTCTTT. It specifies CASSPPGTYTEAFF. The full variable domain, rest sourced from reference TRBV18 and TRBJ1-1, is NAGVMQNPRHLVRRRGQEARLRCSPMKGHSHVYWYRQLPEEGLKFMVYLQKENIIDESGMPKERFSAEFPKEGPSILRIQQVVRGDSAAYFCASSPPGTYTEAFFGQGTRLTVV.